Presented here are 27 T cell receptor beta chains from one specimen sequenced in a study of cytomegalovirus exposure and HLA in healthy donors. PCR used 60 Vbeta primers and 13 Jbeta primers. TCRdb's table, derived via immunoSEQ multiplex PCR, lists solely in-frame clones and lacks some. Here the sample spans approximately 210,000 clones, 85% to 90% being singletons. Sequencing was performed on PBMCs. The receptor source for this set is a man under 40 in good health and CMV-seronegative.

The V and J genes are TRBV7-9 and TRBJ2-5, with no clear D. CDR3 size: 12 residues. CDR1 and CDR2 from the germline V gene are SEHNR and FQNEAQ (reference sequence). Trimming removed 2 bases from V and 6 bases from J, with 7 bases in between. CDR3 protein: CASSLNGQTQYF. DNA of the CDR3: TGTGCCAGCAGCTTAAATGGGCAGACCCAGTACTTC.

V gene TRBV25-1 combines with J gene TRBJ1-2, with D tentatively TRBD1 (6 bases). CDR3 length: 16 residues. V was cut by 1 base and J by 1 base, with 13 bases left in between. Germline V gene lookup returns CDR1 MGHDK and CDR2 SYGVNS. This chain's CDR3 is CASSELSTGVNYGYTF. CDR3 sequence (DNA): TGTGCCAGCAGTGAATTGTCGACAGGTGTTAACTATGGCTACACCTTC.

This chain uses TRBV7-2 with TRBJ1-3; TRBD1 might be the D (5 bases). Trimming left V 5 bases short and J 1 base short, with 12 bases between. The germline V gene encodes CDR1 SGHTA and CDR2 FQGNSA. The CDR3 extends over 15 amino acids. The CDR3 nucleotides are TGTGCCAGCAGCCGCTCCAGGGCTTCTGGAAACACCATATATTTT. Residues: CASSRSRASGNTIYF.

The CDR3 loop reads CASSPERGLADTQYF. As DNA, the CDR3 is TGCGCCAGCAGCCCGGAGAGGGGGCTCGCAGATACGCAGTATTTT. This sequence joins TRBV4-1 and TRBJ2-3; 7 bases align to TRBD1. The germline CDR1 and CDR2 sequences are MGHRA and YSYEKL. V trimming: 4 bases; J trimming: 4 bases; junction bases outside the gene matches: 8. The CDR3 has 15 amino acids.

The V call is TRBV5-4, the J call TRBJ2-7; D is uncertain. CDR3 length: 12 amino acids. Germline V lookup: CDR1 SGHNT, CDR2 YYREEE (reference sequence). The germline V and J ends were trimmed by 2 bases and 4 bases, with 7 bases remaining between them. CDR3 in DNA: TGTGCCAGCAGCTTCGAGCTTTACGAGCAGTACTTC. Amino acid sequence: CASSFELYEQYF.

The chain is built from TRBV5-4 and TRBJ2-1; 8 bases are a match to TRBD2. V shed 4 bases and J 12 bases; nucleotides not matched to a gene: 12. Germline assignment: CDR1 SGHNT and CDR2 YYREEE (reference sequence). The CDR3 is 14 amino acids. CDR3 coding DNA: TGTGCCAGCAGCCTAGATGATGGGACTAGAGGGCAGTTCTTC. This translates into CASSLDDGTRGQFF.

This clone was observed once. The chain recombines TRBV7-6 with TRBJ1-1; 8 nucleotides match TRBD1. V shed 2 bases, J shed 3 bases, and the junction held 14 bases outside the gene matches. CDR1 and CDR2 from the germline V gene are SGHVS and FNYEAQ. This CDR3 contains 18 residues. CDR3 nucleotides: TGTGCCAGCAGCTTATACGGACAGGGCGTAGGAAAGGACACTGAAGCTTTCTTT. It translates to CASSLYGQGVGKDTEAFF.

The chain is built from TRBV14 and TRBJ2-2; TRBD2 aligns across 8 bases. CDR1 and CDR2 from the germline V gene are SGHDN and FVKESK. The J segment lost 1 base and the V segment lost 4 bases, leaving 11 bases of the junction unmatched. The length of the CDR3 is 18 residues. The CDR3 DNA follows: TGTGCCAGCAGCCGTGTTTTAGTAGCGGGACAGAACACCGGGGAGCTGTTTTTT. This translates into CASSRVLVAGQNTGELFF.

This sequence joins TRBV6-6 and TRBJ1-3, with 9 nucleotides matching TRBD1. The CDR3 runs 16 residues. Germline V gives CDR1 MNHNY, CDR2 SVGAGI (reference sequence). The ends lost 2 bases at V and 4 bases at J; junction bases unmatched: 6. The DNA of the CDR3 is TGTGCCAGCAGTTACGTCACAGGGGGCGCCGGAAACACCATATATTTT. Protein sequence: CASSYVTGGAGNTIYF.

The DNA for the CDR3 is TGTGCCAGCAGTCTCTCACAGGGAGCCCAATATAGCAATCAGCCCCAGCATTTT. This sequence encodes CASSLSQGAQYSNQPQHF. This chain uses TRBV28 with TRBJ1-5; possible D gene TRBD1, 6 bases. The CDR3 runs 18 residues. Germline V lookup: CDR1 MDHEN, CDR2 SYDVKM. V dropped 5 bases and J dropped 0 bases, with 20 bases sitting between them.

The gene calls are TRBV9 and TRBJ2-1; 7 nucleotides align to TRBD2. V lost 0 bases to trimming and J lost 10 bases; unmatched junction nucleotides: 4. CDR3 length: 13 residues. The germline CDR1 and CDR2 sequences are SGDLS and YYNGEE. The CDR3 DNA reads as TGTGCCAGCAGCGTAGGGGGGGGAGGGGAGCAGTTCTTC. Its protein is CASSVGGGGEQFF.

V and J are TRBV6-5 and TRBJ2-7; tentative D call: TRBD2 (6 bases). The CDR3 is 14 residues long. V lost 6 bases and J 4 bases, leaving 16 bases between the germline ends. In germline, CDR1 is MNHEY, CDR2 SVGAGI. CDR3 DNA: TGTGCCAGCAGACAGCCCGGGACTGGTTACGAGCAGTACTTC. Protein sequence: CASRQPGTGYEQYF.

The V gene is TRBV7-9, the J gene TRBJ2-5; no firm D call. The CDR3 extends over 14 amino acids. Germline loops: CDR1 SEHNR, CDR2 FQNEAQ (reference sequence). Trimming removed 5 bases at V and 2 bases at J, with 12 bases between. The CDR3 is CASSLKRDQETQYF. Here the CDR3 DNA reads TGTGCCAGCAGCCTAAAGCGCGATCAAGAGACCCAGTACTTC.

The chain combines TRBV28 with TRBJ2-1, with D perhaps matching TRBD1 (6 bases). V lost 3 bases to trimming and J lost 8 bases, with 20 bases between them. From germline, CDR1 is MDHEN and CDR2 SYDVKM. The CDR3 length is 16 residues. The CDR3 DNA follows: TGTGCCAGCAGTTTTAGATCGGGACAAGAGAGATATGAGCAGTTCTTC. This sequence encodes CASSFRSGQERYEQFF.

V and J are TRBV15 and TRBJ2-3, with D uncertain. The germline V gene has CDR1 LNHNV and CDR2 YYDKDF (reference sequence). The CDR3 has 13 residues. V was shortened by 0 bases and J by 5 bases, with 6 bases between the two germline ends. CDR3 sequence reads: CATSRDPRDTQYF. CDR3 DNA: TGTGCCACCAGCAGAGATCCCAGAGATACGCAGTATTTT.

This CDR3 is CASRLLPGQATNQPQHF. The CDR3 region has the DNA TGTGCCAGCCGACTTCTCCCGGGACAGGCGACCAATCAGCCCCAGCATTTT. This chain links TRBV2 with TRBJ1-5; 8 bases match TRBD1. This CDR3 is built from 17 residues. The V gene's germline CDR1 is SNHLY and CDR2 FYNNEI. V lost 8 bases to trimming and J lost 3 bases; unmatched junction nucleotides: 15.

This clone was counted once. The chain recombines TRBV6-6 with TRBJ1-6; D call uncertain. This CDR3 is built from 14 residues. Germline V gene data show CDR1 as MNHNY and CDR2 as SVGAGI (reference sequence). The germline V and J ends were trimmed by 8 bases and 7 bases, with 15 bases remaining between them. The chain's CDR3 is CASHTTSKNSPLHF. The CDR3 DNA is TGTGCCAGCCACACGACATCGAAAAATTCACCCCTCCACTTT.

The rearrangement uses TRBV29-1 and TRBJ2-2; TRBD1 agrees at 12 bases. This CDR3 is 16 amino acids long. The junction had 9 bases not matched to a gene; V was cut back by 3 bases and J by 7 bases. CDR1 and CDR2 (germline): SQVTM, ANQGSEA. Here the CDR3 reads CSVDVGGTGGGGELFF. CDR3 nucleotides: TGCAGCGTTGACGTAGGGGGGACAGGGGGCGGCGGGGAGCTGTTTTTT.

Here the CDR3 reads CASRHRDSYSPLHF. As DNA, the CDR3 is TGTGCCAGCCGGCATCGGGACTCCTATTCACCCCTCCACTTT. The rearrangement links TRBV6-1 to TRBJ1-6; D is perhaps TRBD1 (5 bases). With 8 bases removed from V and 8 bases from J, the gap between germline ends came to 16 bases. Germline CDR1 is MNHNS and CDR2 is SASEGT. The CDR3 has 14 amino acids.

Here the CDR3 reads CASSAQGFTEAFF. The DNA of the CDR3 is TGTGCCAGCAGTGCCCAGGGATTCACTGAAGCTTTCTTT. The V gene is TRBV6-4, the J gene TRBJ1-1; D might be TRBD1 (5 bases). CDR3 length equals 13 residues. The germline gives CDR1 MRHNA, CDR2 SNTAGT. With 4 bases removed from V and 4 bases from J, the gap between germline ends came to 10 bases.

The chain is built from TRBV5-6 and TRBJ2-5; 9 bases agree with TRBD2. The CDR3 loop spans 16 amino acids. Germline V gives CDR1 SGHDT, CDR2 YYEEEE. The ends lost 0 bases at V and 5 bases at J; junction bases unmatched: 8. CDR3 coding DNA: TGTGCCAGCAGCTTGGCCCTTGCGGGAGGGCGGGAGACCCAGTACTTC. It encodes CASSLALAGGRETQYF.

The CDR3 DNA is TGTGCCAGCAGCTTTACCCCGGACTATCTGAACACTGAAGCTTTCTTT. It specifies CASSFTPDYLNTEAFF. This sequence joins TRBV13 and TRBJ1-1, with D unclear. The CDR3 has 16 amino acids. V was trimmed by 3 bases and J by 0 bases, leaving 14 bases between them. The germline V gene encodes CDR1 PRHDT and CDR2 FYEKMQ (reference sequence).

V and J are TRBV11-3 and TRBJ2-1; 15 bases fit TRBD2. The junction had 6 bases not matched to a gene; V was cut back by 3 bases and J by 6 bases. The CDR3 covers 17 residues. Per germline, CDR1 SGHNT and CDR2 YENEEA. CDR3 residues: CASSFRTSGRDPNEQFF. In DNA, the CDR3 is TGTGCCAGCAGCTTCAGGACTAGCGGGAGGGATCCCAATGAGCAGTTCTTC.

A note on this clone: One end of the junction is discordant with germline, which a read error may explain. The chain's CDR3 is CVSRPSGGQPQHF. CDR3 sequence (DNA): TGTGTCAGTAGACCTTCGGGGGGTCAGCCCCAGCATTTT. The chain has TRBV19 and TRBJ1-5; D might be TRBD1 (5 bases). CDR3 length equals 13 residues. Germline V gene data show CDR1 as LNHDA and CDR2 as SQIVND (reference sequence). The variable domain in full, completed from reference TRBV19 and TRBJ1-5, reads DGGITQSPKYLFRKEGQNVTLSCEQNLNHDAMYWYRQDPGQGLRLIYYSQIVNDFQKGDIAEGYSVSREKKESFPLTVTSAQKNPTAFYLCVSRPSGGQPQHFGDGTRLSIL.

The chain uses TRBV2 and TRBJ2-3, with D perhaps assigned TRBD1 or TRBD2 (7 bases each). Trimming removed 10 bases at V and 3 bases at J, with 14 bases between. Per germline, CDR1 SNHLY and CDR2 FYNNEI. The CDR3 covers 13 residues. The DNA of the CDR3 is TGTGCCACCAGGGGGGGGCGGACAGATACGCAGTATTTT. Its protein product is CATRGGRTDTQYF.

This rearrangement joins TRBV28 to TRBJ2-1, with a tentative D call TRBD1 (6 bases). The CDR3 runs 12 residues. Trimming stripped 5 bases from V and 15 bases from J, with 17 bases between. Germline V lookup: CDR1 MDHEN, CDR2 SYDVKM. The CDR3: CASSPRTGLRFF. In nucleotides, the CDR3 is TGTGCCAGCAGTCCAAGAACAGGGTTGAGGTTCTTC.

The chain couples TRBV5-1 to TRBJ2-7, with D possibly matching TRBD1 (5 bases). The germline V gene encodes CDR1 SGHRS and CDR2 YFSETQ. The V end was cut by 0 bases, the J end by 0 bases, with 13 bases between. CDR3 length equals 16 residues. CDR3 loop: CASSLALGASSYEQYF. The CDR3 DNA follows: TGCGCCAGCAGCTTGGCCCTAGGGGCCAGCTCCTACGAGCAGTACTTC.